Sequencing of this T cell receptor beta chain was carried out in a study of human T cells and chemical hapten exposure. Indicated time point: patch test 3, about 24 weeks after DPC sensitization. Treatment reported: therapeutic diphenylcyclopropenone sensitization with weekly scalp DPC. V lost 1 base, J lost 3 bases, and 3 bases stayed unmatched. The CDR3 sequence is 15 residues long. CDR1 is SGHDN, CDR2 FVKESK, per germline. TCRdb re-called the RACE reads with MiXCR, one entry per CDR3 protein. Of 80,000 to 100,000 distinct CDR3 sequences detected, 25% to 30% appear once; the ten largest clones hold about 9.3%.

Sequencing was performed on whole blood, taken in connection with sensitization to the hapten diphenylcyclopropenone (DPC). The clonotype originates from a man between 35 and 55 years old with alopecia areata. Some clones in this sample may be carry-over from other donors' samples. The V and J genes are TRBV14 and TRBJ1-5; TRBD1 agrees at 7 bases. CDR3 protein: CASSQGGQPNQPQHF. The CDR3 nucleotides read TGTGCCAGCAGCCAAGGGGGACAGCCCAATCAGCCCCAGCATTTT.